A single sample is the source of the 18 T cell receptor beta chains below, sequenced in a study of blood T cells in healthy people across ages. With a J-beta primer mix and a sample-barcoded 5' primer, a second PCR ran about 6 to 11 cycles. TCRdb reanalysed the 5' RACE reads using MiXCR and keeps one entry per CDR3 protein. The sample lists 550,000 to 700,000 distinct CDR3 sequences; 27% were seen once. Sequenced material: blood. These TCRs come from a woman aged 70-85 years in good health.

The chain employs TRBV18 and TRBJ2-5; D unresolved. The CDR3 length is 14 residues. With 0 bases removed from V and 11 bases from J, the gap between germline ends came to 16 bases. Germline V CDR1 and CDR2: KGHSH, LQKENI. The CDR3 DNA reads TGTGCCAGCTCACCACCGACCCCTTTTCAAGGGCAGTACTTC. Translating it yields CASSPPTPFQGQYF.

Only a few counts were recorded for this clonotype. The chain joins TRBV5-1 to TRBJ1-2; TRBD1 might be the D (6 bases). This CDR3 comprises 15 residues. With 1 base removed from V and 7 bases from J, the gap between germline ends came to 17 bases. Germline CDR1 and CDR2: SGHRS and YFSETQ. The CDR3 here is CASSLIPGEAGGYTF. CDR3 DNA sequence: TGCGCCAGCAGCTTGATACCAGGGGAGGCAGGTGGCTACACCTTC.

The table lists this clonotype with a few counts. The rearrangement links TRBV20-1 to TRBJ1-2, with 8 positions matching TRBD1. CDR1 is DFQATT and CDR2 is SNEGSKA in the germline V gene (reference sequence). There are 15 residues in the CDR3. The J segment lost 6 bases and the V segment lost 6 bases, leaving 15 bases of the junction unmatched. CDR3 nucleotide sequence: TGCAGTGCCACAATCAGGACAGGGTGGGGTCATGGCTACACCTTC. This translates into CSATIRTGWGHGYTF.

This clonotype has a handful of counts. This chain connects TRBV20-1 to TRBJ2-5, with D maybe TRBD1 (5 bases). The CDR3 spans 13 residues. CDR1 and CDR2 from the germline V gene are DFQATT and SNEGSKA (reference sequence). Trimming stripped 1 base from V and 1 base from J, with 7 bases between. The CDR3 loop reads CSARVGVQETQYF. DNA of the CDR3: TGCAGTGCTAGAGTAGGGGTCCAAGAGACCCAGTACTTC.

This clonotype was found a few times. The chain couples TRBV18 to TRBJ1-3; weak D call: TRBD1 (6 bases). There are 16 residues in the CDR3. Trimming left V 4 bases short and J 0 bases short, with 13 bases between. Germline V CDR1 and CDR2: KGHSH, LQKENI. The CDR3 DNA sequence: TGTGCCAGCTCACTGACAGGCGCTACCTCTGGAAACACCATATATTTT. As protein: CASSLTGATSGNTIYF.

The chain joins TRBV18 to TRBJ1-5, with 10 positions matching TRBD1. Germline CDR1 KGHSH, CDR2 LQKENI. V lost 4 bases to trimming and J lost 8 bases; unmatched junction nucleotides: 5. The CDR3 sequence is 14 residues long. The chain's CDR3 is CASSQGQGGKPQHF. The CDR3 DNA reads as TGTGCCAGCTCACAAGGACAGGGGGGTAAGCCCCAGCATTTT.

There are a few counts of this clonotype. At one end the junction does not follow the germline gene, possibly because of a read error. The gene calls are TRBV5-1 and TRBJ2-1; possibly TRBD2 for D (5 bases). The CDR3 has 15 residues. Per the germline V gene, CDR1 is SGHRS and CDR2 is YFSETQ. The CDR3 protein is CASCLGLSSYNEQFF. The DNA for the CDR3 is TGCGCCAGCTGCTTAGGACTTTCCTCCTACAATGAGCAGTTCTTC.

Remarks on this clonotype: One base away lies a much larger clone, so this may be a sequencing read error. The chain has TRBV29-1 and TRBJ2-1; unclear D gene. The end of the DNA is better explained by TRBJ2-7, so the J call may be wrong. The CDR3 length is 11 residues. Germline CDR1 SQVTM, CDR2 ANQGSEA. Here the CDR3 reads CSVAQSREQYF. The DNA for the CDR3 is TGCAGCGTTGCCCAATCAAGAGAGCAGTACTTC.

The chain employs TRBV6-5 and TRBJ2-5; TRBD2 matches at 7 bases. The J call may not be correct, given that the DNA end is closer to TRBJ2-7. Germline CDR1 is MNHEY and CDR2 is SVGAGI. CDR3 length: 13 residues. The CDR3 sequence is CASRLYSGGEQYF. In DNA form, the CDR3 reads TGTGCCAGCAGGTTGTATTCGGGGGGCGAGCAGTACTTC.

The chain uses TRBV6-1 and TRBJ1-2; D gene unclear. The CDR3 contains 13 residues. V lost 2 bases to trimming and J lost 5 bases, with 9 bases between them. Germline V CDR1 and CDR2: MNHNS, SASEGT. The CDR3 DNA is TGTGCCAGCAGTGAATTGATTGGGTATGGCTACACCTTC. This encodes CASSELIGYGYTF.

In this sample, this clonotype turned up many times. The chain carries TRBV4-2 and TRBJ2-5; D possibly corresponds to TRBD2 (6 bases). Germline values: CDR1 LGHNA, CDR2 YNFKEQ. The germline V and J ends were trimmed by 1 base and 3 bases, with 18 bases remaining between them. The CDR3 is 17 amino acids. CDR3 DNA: TGTGCCAGCAGCCAAGGTGCCGGGGGTGGGGGGAAAGAGACCCAGTACTTC. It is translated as CASSQGAGGGGKETQYF.

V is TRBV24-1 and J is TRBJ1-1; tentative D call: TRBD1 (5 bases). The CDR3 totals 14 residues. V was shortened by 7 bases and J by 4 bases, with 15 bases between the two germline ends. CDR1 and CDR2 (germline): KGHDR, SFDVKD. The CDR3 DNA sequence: TGTGCCACCAGAGCGCCGGGGGTCCCCACTGAAGCTTTCTTT. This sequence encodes CATRAPGVPTEAFF.

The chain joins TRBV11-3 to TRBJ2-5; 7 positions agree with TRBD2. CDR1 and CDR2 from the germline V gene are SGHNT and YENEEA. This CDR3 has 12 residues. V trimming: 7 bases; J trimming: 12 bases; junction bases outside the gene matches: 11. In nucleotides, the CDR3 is TGTGCCAGCAACAAACGGGAGGCTCAGGAGTACTTC. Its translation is CASNKREAQEYF.

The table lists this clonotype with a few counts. DNA of the CDR3: TGTGCCAGCCCCACCAGGGGGGACGGCGAGCAGTACTTC. It is translated as CASPTRGDGEQYF. The chain employs TRBV18 and TRBJ2-7, with a tentative D call TRBD1 (7 bases). This CDR3 has 13 residues. Trimming took off 8 bases at V and 6 bases at J, with 17 bases between the two ends. CDR1 and CDR2 from the germline V gene are KGHSH and LQKENI.

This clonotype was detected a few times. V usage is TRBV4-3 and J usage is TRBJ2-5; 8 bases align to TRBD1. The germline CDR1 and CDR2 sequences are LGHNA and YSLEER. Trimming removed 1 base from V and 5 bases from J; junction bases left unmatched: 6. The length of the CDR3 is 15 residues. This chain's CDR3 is CASSQAQGGLETQYF. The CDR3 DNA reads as TGCGCCAGCAGCCAAGCACAGGGGGGATTGGAGACCCAGTACTTC.

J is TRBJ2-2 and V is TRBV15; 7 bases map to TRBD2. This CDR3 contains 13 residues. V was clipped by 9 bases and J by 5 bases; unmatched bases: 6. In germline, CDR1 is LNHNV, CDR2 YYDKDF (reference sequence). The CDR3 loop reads CATGGHRTGELFF. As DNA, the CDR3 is TGTGCCACGGGAGGGCACCGAACCGGGGAGCTGTTTTTT.

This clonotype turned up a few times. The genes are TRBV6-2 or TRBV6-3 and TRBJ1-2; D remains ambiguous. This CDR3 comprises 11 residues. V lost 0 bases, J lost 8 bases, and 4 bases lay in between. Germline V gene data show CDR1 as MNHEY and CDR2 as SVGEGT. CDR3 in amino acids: CASSYSSGYTF. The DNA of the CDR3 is TGTGCCAGCAGTTACTCAAGCGGCTACACCTTC.

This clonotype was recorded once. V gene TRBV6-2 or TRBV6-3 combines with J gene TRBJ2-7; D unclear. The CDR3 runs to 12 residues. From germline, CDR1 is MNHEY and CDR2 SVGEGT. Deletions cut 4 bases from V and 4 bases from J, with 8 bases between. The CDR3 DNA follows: TGTGCCAGCAGTTCGAATCCTTACGAGCAGTACTTC. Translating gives CASSSNPYEQYF.